This T cell receptor (beta chain) was identified during a study of blood T cell repertoires in COVID-19. Study background: Sites in the United States, Italy and Spain provided acute and convalescent COVID-19 samples. T cells, B-cell-depleted T cells, or PBMCs provided the cDNA or gDNA that served as material.

As handled by the study authors: Scientists estimated how many nucleated cells there were by amplifying reference gene primers. Here immunoSEQ multiplex PCR was the method, and the copy in TCRdb shows in-frame clones only, minus some. D and trimming were read from the DNA, whereas the V and J calls and clone size are those reported in that table. The data hold tens of thousands of clones, with 60% to 85% observed a single time. Germline V CDR1 and CDR2: ENHRY, SYGVKD. The CDR3 runs 11 residues. V lost 4 bases, J lost 6 bases, and 7 bases lay in between. The chain has TRBV10-3 and TRBJ2-7; tentatively, D is TRBD1 (5 bases). The sequence came from a human donor in a cohort sampled during active COVID-19. The material sequenced was peripheral blood. The CDR3 loop reads CAISVQGEQYF. The CDR3 DNA sequence: TGTGCCATCAGTGTGCAGGGCGAGCAGTACTTC.